This entry concerns a single T cell receptor (beta chain). The record originates from a study of blood T cell repertoires in COVID-19. In the study overall: Acute and convalescent COVID-19 specimens originated in the United States, Italy and Spain.

The table came from immunoSEQ multiplex PCR; TCRdb's copy has only in-frame clones and leaves some out. The data contain 95,000 to 100,000 clones, roughly 85% of them singletons. Source material: peripheral blood. This TCR came from a woman aged 70-85 years with active or convalescent COVID-19.

The CDR3 sequence is CASSFGQPNTGELFF. The CDR3, as DNA: TGTGCCAGCAGTTTTGGACAACCGAACACCGGGGAGCTGTTTTTT. The V gene is TRBV6-5, the J gene TRBJ2-2; TRBD1 is a possible D gene (5 bases). Germline V gene sequence: CDR1 MNHEY, CDR2 SVGAGI. V shed 4 bases and J shed 0 bases, with 9 bases lying between them. This CDR3 contains 15 residues.